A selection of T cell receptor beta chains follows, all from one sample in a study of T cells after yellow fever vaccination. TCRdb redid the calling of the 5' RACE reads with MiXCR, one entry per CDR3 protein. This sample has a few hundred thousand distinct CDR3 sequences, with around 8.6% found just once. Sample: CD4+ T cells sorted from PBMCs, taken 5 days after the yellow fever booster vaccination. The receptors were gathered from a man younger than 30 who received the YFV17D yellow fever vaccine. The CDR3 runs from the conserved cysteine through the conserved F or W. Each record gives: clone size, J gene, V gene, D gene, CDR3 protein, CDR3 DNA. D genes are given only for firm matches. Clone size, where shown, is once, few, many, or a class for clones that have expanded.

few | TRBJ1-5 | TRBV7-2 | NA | CASSLVLSGLYSNQPQHF | TGTGCCAGCAGCCTAGTTCTGTCAGGACTTTATAGCAATCAGCCCCAGCATTTT
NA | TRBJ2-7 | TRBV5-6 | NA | CASSLIVTGKDYEQYF | TGTGCCAGCAGCTTGATCGTTACAGGGAAAGACTACGAGCAGTACTTC
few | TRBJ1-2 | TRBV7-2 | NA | CASSPPGHFYGYTF | TGTGCCAGCAGCCCTCCGGGACACTTTTATGGCTACACCTTC
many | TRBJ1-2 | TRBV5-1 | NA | CASSPSQGNYGYTF | TGCGCCAGCAGCCCCTCCCAGGGTAACTATGGCTACACCTTC
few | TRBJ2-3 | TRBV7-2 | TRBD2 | CASSLEIAGGTDTQYF | TGTGCCAGCAGCTTAGAAATAGCGGGGGGCACAGATACGCAGTATTTT
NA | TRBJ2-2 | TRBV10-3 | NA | CAIRGRTLTGELFF | TGTGCCATCAGGGGGAGGACACTTACCGGGGAGCTGTTTTTT
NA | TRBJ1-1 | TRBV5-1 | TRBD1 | CASSWGDRPNTEAFF | TGCGCCAGCAGCTGGGGGGACAGACCGAACACTGAAGCTTTCTTT
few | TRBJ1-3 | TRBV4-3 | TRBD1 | CASSQDSGGGNTIYF | TGCGCCAGCAGCCAAGATTCAGGGGGAGGAAACACCATATATTTT
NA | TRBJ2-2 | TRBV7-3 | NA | CASWSSRGNTGELFF | TGTGCGAGCTGGTCGTCCAGGGGGAACACCGGGGAGCTGTTTTTT
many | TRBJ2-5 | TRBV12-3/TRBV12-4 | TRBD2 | CASRATSGVVETQYF | TGTGCCAGCCGGGCGACTAGCGGGGTGGTGGAGACCCAGTACTTC
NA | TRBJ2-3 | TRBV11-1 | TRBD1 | CASSPTGTVSTDTQYF | TGTGCCAGCAGCCCCACCGGGACAGTATCCACAGATACGCAGTATTTT
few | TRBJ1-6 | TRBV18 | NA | CASSPAENSPLHF | TGTGCCAGCTCACCCGCCGAGAATTCACCCCTCCACTTT
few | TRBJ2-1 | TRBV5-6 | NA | CASSPTGTSNDNEQFF | TGTGCCAGCAGCCCGACCGGGACTTCTAATGACAATGAGCAGTTCTTC
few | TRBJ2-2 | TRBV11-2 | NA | CASSLAARQGDTGELFF | TGTGCCAGCAGCTTAGCGGCGCGGCAGGGAGACACCGGGGAGCTGTTTTTT
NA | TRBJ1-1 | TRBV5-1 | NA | CASSQEAGDGTEAFF | TGCGCCAGCAGCCAAGAGGCAGGTGATGGCACTGAAGCTTTCTTT
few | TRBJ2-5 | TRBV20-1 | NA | CSATRGQETQYF | TGCAGTGCTACCCGGGGGCAAGAGACCCAGTACTTC
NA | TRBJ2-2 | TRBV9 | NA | CASSVGGILGGELFF | TGTGCCAGCAGCGTAGGTGGGATCCTGGGCGGGGAGCTGTTTTTT
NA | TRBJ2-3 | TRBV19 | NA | CASRSIRDGADTQYF | TGTGCCAGCCGTAGTATTCGGGACGGGGCAGATACGCAGTATTTT
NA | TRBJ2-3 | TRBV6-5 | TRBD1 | CASRTGASDTQYF | TGTGCCAGCAGGACAGGGGCGAGCGATACGCAGTATTTT
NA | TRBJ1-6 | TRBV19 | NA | CASKTGNNSPLHF | TGTGCCAGTAAAACAGGGAATAATTCACCCCTCCACTTT
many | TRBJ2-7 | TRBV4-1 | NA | CASRGTGHGEQYF | TGCGCCAGCAGAGGCACAGGGCACGGCGAGCAGTACTTC
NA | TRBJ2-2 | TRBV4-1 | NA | CASSQVNLVKYTGELFF | TGCGCCAGCAGCCAAGTAAACCTCGTTAAATACACCGGGGAGCTGTTTTTT
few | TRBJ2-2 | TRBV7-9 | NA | CASSLNTGTGELFF | TGTGCCAGCAGCTTAAATACGGGCACCGGGGAGCTGTTTTTT
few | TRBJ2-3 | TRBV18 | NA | CASSPRQGGNTDTQYF | TGTGCCAGCTCACCACGGCAGGGAGGTAACACAGATACGCAGTATTTT
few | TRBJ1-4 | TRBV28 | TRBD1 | CASSPYPGGQEKLFF | TGTGCCAGCAGTCCATACCCAGGGGGGCAAGAAAAACTGTTTTTT
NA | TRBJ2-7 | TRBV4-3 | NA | CASSQAPGDYEQYF | TGCGCCAGCAGCCAAGCCCCAGGGGATTACGAGCAGTACTTC
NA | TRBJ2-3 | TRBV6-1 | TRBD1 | CATTHGRGPPHTQYF | TGTGCCACCACACATGGCAGGGGGCCCCCCCATACGCAGTATTTT
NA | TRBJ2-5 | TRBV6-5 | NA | CASSYQSGLGETQYF | TGTGCCAGCAGTTACCAATCAGGGTTAGGGGAGACCCAGTACTTC
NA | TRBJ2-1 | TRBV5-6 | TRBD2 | CASRGLAGANNEQFF | TGTGCCAGCAGAGGGCTAGCGGGGGCAAACAATGAGCAGTTCTTC
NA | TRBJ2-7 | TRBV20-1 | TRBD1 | CSARTGPLTYEQYF | TGCAGTGCTAGGACAGGGCCCCTAACCTACGAGCAGTACTTC
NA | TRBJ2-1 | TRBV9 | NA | CASSVAGMSNEQFF | TGTGCCAGCAGCGTAGCTGGAATGTCCAATGAGCAGTTCTTC
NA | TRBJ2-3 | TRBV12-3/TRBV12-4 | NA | CASSAARFTDTQYF | TGTGCCAGCAGCGCGGCTAGATTCACAGATACGCAGTATTTT
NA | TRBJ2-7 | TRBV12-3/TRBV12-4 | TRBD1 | CASRPRQGSEEQYF | TGTGCCAGCAGACCCCGACAGGGCTCGGAAGAGCAGTACTTC
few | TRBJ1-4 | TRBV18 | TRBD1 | CASSAGTGAEKLFF | TGTGCCAGCTCCGCCGGGACAGGGGCTGAAAAACTGTTTTTT
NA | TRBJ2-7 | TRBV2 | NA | CASRQSYEQYF | TGTGCCAGCCGGCAGTCCTACGAGCAGTACTTC
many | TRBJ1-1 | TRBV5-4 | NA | CASSSTANTEAFF | TGTGCCAGCAGCTCGACAGCGAACACTGAAGCTTTCTTT
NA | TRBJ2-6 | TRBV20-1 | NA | CSARDQRGNSGANVLTF | TGCAGTGCTAGAGATCAACGGGGGAACTCTGGGGCCAACGTCCTGACTTTC
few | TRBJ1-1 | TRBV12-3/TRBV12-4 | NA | CASSGTGRGTEAFF | TGTGCCAGCAGTGGTACAGGGAGGGGAACTGAAGCTTTCTTT
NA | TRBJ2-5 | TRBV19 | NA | CASSGTSIKAETQYF | TGTGCCAGTAGTGGGACATCAATAAAAGCGGAGACCCAGTACTTC
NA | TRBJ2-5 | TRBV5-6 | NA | CASSLGWGTETQYF | TGTGCCAGCAGCTTAGGCTGGGGCACGGAGACCCAGTACTTC
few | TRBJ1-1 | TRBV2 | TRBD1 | CASSSQGVNEAFF | TGTGCCAGCAGCTCACAGGGGGTGAATGAAGCTTTCTTT